This T cell receptor beta chain was identified during a study of blood T cell repertoires in COVID-19. Study overall: Samples of COVID-19 (acute and convalescent) were obtained from the United States, Italy and Spain. Sources were T cells, B-cell-depleted T cells, or PBMCs; the material itself was cDNA or gDNA.

This CDR3 contains 14 residues. Germline V gene data show CDR1 as PRHDT and CDR2 as FYEKMQ (reference sequence). J lost 2 bases, V lost 5 bases, and 5 bases had no gene match. As handled by the study authors: The authors estimated nucleated cell counts from reference gene primer amplification. The assay was immunoSEQ multiplex PCR, and TCRdb's table has in-frame clones only and misses some. The DNA gave D and trimming, while V, J and clone size come from that table. The sample comprises roughly 190,000 clones, 88% of which are singletons, and 4.4% rests with the top ten. The sequencing input was peripheral blood. This TCR was sampled from a human donor in a cohort sampled during active COVID-19. The V gene is TRBV13, the J gene TRBJ2-7; 8 positions match TRBD1. CDR3 sequence reads: CASSPWDRTYEQYF. The CDR3 nucleotides read TGTGCCAGCAGCCCCTGGGACAGGACCTACGAGCAGTACTTC. Looking up the rest from reference TRBV13 and TRBJ2-7 gives the full variable domain: AAGVIQSPRHLIKEKRETATLKCYPIPRHDTVYWYQQGPGQDPQFLISFYEKMQSDKGSIPDRFSAQQFSDYHSELNMSSLELGDSALYFCASSPWDRTYEQYFGPGTRLTVT.